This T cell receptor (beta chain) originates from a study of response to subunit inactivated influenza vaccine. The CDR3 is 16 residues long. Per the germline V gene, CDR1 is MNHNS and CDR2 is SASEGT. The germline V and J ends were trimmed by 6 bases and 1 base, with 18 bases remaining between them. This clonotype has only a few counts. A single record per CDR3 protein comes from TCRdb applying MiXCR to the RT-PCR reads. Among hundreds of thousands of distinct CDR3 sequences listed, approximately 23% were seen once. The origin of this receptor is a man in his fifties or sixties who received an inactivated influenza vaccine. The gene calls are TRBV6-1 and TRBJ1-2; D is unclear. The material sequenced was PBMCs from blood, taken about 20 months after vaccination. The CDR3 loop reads CASRRQGWGLNYGYTF. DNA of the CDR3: TGTGCCAGCAGACGCCAAGGGTGGGGTCTTAACTATGGCTACACCTTC.